This passage covers 32 T cell receptor beta chains from one sample sequenced in a study of T cell responses to AZD1222 COVID-19 vaccine. Assay used: immunoSEQ multiplex PCR; TCRdb lists only in-frame clones, some missing. The table shows about 150,000 clones, with about 88% occurring only once. Sequenced here: peripheral blood, sampled on day 0 of AZD1222 vaccination. These receptors all stem from an adult in good health.

The chain recombines TRBV10-3 with TRBJ2-1; D may correspond to TRBD1 or TRBD2 (5 bases each). Germline CDR1 and CDR2: ENHRY and SYGVKD. CDR3 length equals 14 residues. The V end was cut by 0 bases, the J end by 6 bases, with 9 bases between. CDR3 in DNA: TGTGCCATCAGTGAGTCGGGGGTAGTCAATGAGCAGTTCTTC. This sequence encodes CAISESGVVNEQFF.

The J gene is TRBJ1-6, the V gene TRBV19, with 10 nucleotides matching TRBD1. The germline CDR1 and CDR2 sequences are LNHDA and SQIVND (reference sequence). J was trimmed by 10 bases and V by 4 bases; bases with no gene match: 7. The CDR3 extends over 15 amino acids. CDR3 sequence: CASSTKTGGVSPLHF. CDR3 DNA sequence: TGTGCCAGTAGTACCAAGACAGGGGGCGTATCACCCCTCCACTTT.

CDR3 residues: CASSLGQAPVVAFF. The CDR3 DNA reads TGTGCCAGCAGCTTAGGTCAGGCACCGGTAGTAGCTTTCTTT. The genes are TRBV7-6 and TRBJ1-1; D gene uncertain. Germline V lookup: CDR1 SGHVS, CDR2 FNYEAQ. The CDR3 covers 14 residues. The V gene lost 1 base and the J gene lost 10 bases, with 16 bases spanning the gap.

The CDR3 loop reads CASSPDESGDRETQYF. The CDR3 DNA reads TGTGCCAGCAGCCCCGACGAATCAGGGGACCGAGAGACCCAGTACTTC. The genes are TRBV5-5 and TRBJ2-5; a possible D gene is TRBD1 (6 bases). Germline lookup yields CDR1 SGHKS and CDR2 YYEKEE (reference sequence). The V end lost 4 bases, the J end lost 4 bases, and 20 bases lay between the germline ends. This CDR3 is 16 amino acids long.

This sequence joins TRBV6-2 or TRBV6-3 and TRBJ1-6; D remains ambiguous. V lost 6 bases and J lost 0, with 9 bases in between. Germline V CDR1 and CDR2: MNHEY, SVGEGT. This CDR3 is 15 amino acids long. CDR3 DNA: TGTGCCAGCAGCAAGGCGAGCTCCTATAATTCACCCCTCCACTTT. This codes for CASSKASSYNSPLHF.

The V and J genes are TRBV5-6 and TRBJ2-1, with D perhaps matching TRBD1 or TRBD2 (5 bases each). CDR1 SGHDT and CDR2 YYEEEE come from the germline V gene. The CDR3 is 13 amino acids. Trimming took 0 bases from V and 9 from J, leaving 10 bases between them. The CDR3 reads CASSLGGVIEQFF. The CDR3 bases are TGTGCCAGCAGCTTGGGAGGGGTAATTGAGCAGTTCTTC.

The chain combines TRBV6-1 with TRBJ2-5; a weak D match, TRBD2 (6 bases). This CDR3 is 14 amino acids long. The V gene's germline CDR1 is MNHNS and CDR2 SASEGT. The V end lost 3 bases, the J end lost 3 bases, and 11 bases lay between the germline ends. As DNA, the CDR3 is TGTGCCAGCAGTGAGAACCGGAGGGAAGAGACCCAGTACTTC. It translates to CASSENRREETQYF.

The chain links TRBV6-1 to TRBJ1-2; unclear D gene. Germline V gene lookup returns CDR1 MNHNS and CDR2 SASEGT. Trimming shortened V by 3 bases and J by 3 bases, and 8 bases separated the two germline ends. The length of the CDR3 is 13 residues. CDR3 DNA sequence: TGTGCCAGCAGTGATGTAAGGGACTATGGCTACACCTTC. Its protein product is CASSDVRDYGYTF.

V gene TRBV5-1 combines with J gene TRBJ2-7; 7 bases agree with TRBD1. The CDR3 has 15 residues. Germline-derived CDR1 and CDR2 are SGHRS and YFSETQ. Trimming at V came to 4 bases and at J to 0 bases, leaving 7 bases not matched to a gene. CDR3: CASSAGGESSYEQYF. CDR3 coding DNA: TGCGCCAGCAGCGCAGGGGGTGAGAGCTCCTACGAGCAGTACTTC.

The genes are TRBV6-5 and TRBJ2-7; D is undetermined. In germline, CDR1 is MNHEY, CDR2 SVGAGI. CDR3 length equals 14 residues. V was shortened by 3 bases and J by 0 bases, with 9 bases between the two germline ends. CDR3 in DNA: TGTGCCAGCAGTTATTGGTCCGGCTCCTACGAGCAGTACTTC. This codes for CASSYWSGSYEQYF.

V gene TRBV9 combines with J gene TRBJ2-3; perhaps TRBD1 as D (5 bases). Germline V CDR1 and CDR2: SGDLS, YYNGEE. The CDR3 runs to 15 residues. The V gene lost 0 bases and the J gene lost 0 bases, with 8 bases spanning the gap. CDR3 residues: CASSVVGLSTDTQYF. The CDR3 DNA reads as TGTGCCAGCAGCGTAGTGGGGCTAAGCACAGATACGCAGTATTTT.

The chain joins TRBV10-3 to TRBJ2-2; D is unclear. Germline V lookup: CDR1 ENHRY, CDR2 SYGVKD. Trimming removed 0 bases at V and 7 bases at J, with 9 bases between. This CDR3 contains 14 residues. CDR3 DNA: TGTGCCATCAGTGAGTCAAGGGATAACGGGGAGCTGTTTTTT. This translates into CAISESRDNGELFF.

The chain uses TRBV10-3 and TRBJ2-7; TRBD1 matches at 8 bases. The CDR3 is 14 amino acids. The germline gives CDR1 ENHRY, CDR2 SYGVKD. The V segment lost 2 bases and the J segment 2 bases; nucleotides outside the gene matches: 2. CDR3 nucleotides: TGTGCCATCAGTGAGGAACAGGGGGCCTACGAGCAGTACTTC. It specifies CAISEEQGAYEQYF.

The V call is TRBV28, the J call TRBJ2-1, with D perhaps TRBD2 (6 bases). The length of the CDR3 is 14 residues. The germline V gene has CDR1 MDHEN and CDR2 SYDVKM. V was clipped by 3 bases and J by 4 bases, with 10 bases between them. Here the CDR3 DNA reads TGTGCCAGCAGTTTGGTTGGAGGGTACAATGAGCAGTTCTTC. Its protein product is CASSLVGGYNEQFF.

The rearrangement joins TRBV11-2 to TRBJ2-6, with TRBD1 matching 7 bases. The V and J ends lost 4 bases and 0 bases, in that order; junction bases with no gene match: 9. This CDR3 spans 18 amino acids. In germline, CDR1 is SGHAT, CDR2 FQNNGV. DNA of the CDR3: TGTGCCAGCAGCTCAGGTCGGACAGGCACCTCTGGGGCCAACGTCCTGACTTTC. Encoded protein: CASSSGRTGTSGANVLTF. Full variable domain (rest looked up from reference TRBV11-2 and TRBJ2-6): EAGVAQSPRYKIIEKRQSVAFWCNPISGHATLYWYQQILGQGPKLLIQFQNNGVVDDSQLPKDRFSAERLKGVDSTLKIQPAKLEDSAVYLCASSSGRTGTSGANVLTFGAGSRLTVL.

CDR3: CASSLARGQNEKLFF. The CDR3 DNA reads TGTGCCAGCAGCTTAGCGAGGGGACAGAATGAAAAACTGTTTTTT. The rearrangement uses TRBV7-6 and TRBJ1-4; 7 positions match TRBD1. CDR3 length equals 15 residues. The junction had 3 bases not matched to a gene; V was cut back by 0 bases and J by 5 bases. CDR1 and CDR2 from the germline V gene are SGHVS and FNYEAQ. The complete variable domain, with remaining parts taken from reference TRBV7-6 and TRBJ1-4, reads GAGVSQSPRYKVTKRGQDVALRCDPISGHVSLYWYRQALGQGPEFLTYFNYEAQQDKSGLPNDRFSAERPEGSISTLTIQRTEQRDSAMYRCASSLARGQNEKLFFGSGTQLSVL.

This clone appeared once. The V gene is TRBV7-2, the J gene TRBJ2-5; no reliable D call. CDR1 is SGHTA, CDR2 FQGNSA, per germline. V was pared by 1 base and J by 4 bases, with 13 bases between. The CDR3 length is 15 residues. The CDR3 region has the DNA TGTGCCAGCAGCTTAGGATGGGGTCGCACAGAGACCCAGTACTTC. It is translated as CASSLGWGRTETQYF. Combining the CDR3 with reference TRBV7-2 and TRBJ2-5 gives the whole variable domain GAGVSQSPSNKVTEKGKDVELRCDPISGHTALYWYRQSLGQGLEFLIYFQGNSAPDKSGLPSDRFSAERTGGSVSTLTIQRTQQEDSAVYLCASSLGWGRTETQYFGPGTRLLVL.

The chain is built from TRBV18 and TRBJ1-2; 8 nucleotides match TRBD1. The germline gives CDR1 KGHSH, CDR2 LQKENI. This CDR3 spans 14 amino acids. V was pared by 3 bases and J by 3 bases, with 3 bases of the junction left unmatched. The CDR3 nucleotides are TGTGCCAGCTCACCCAAACAGGGGGACTATGGCTACACCTTC. This translates into CASSPKQGDYGYTF.

The chain is built from TRBV6-9 and TRBJ2-7; 7 bases agree with TRBD2. Unmatched junction bases numbered 9, after V lost 6 bases and J lost 1 base. Germline CDR1 is MNHGY and CDR2 is SVAAGI. The CDR3 sequence is 15 residues long. The CDR3 DNA sequence: TGTGCCAGCAGCTCTCCGCGGGGGATATCCTACGAGCAGTACTTC. Translating gives CASSSPRGISYEQYF.

Written as DNA, the CDR3 is TGCAGTGCTAGGACCTACAATGAGCAGTTCTTC. Protein sequence: CSARTYNEQFF. The chain couples TRBV20-1 to TRBJ2-1; D is ambiguous. V gave up 3 bases and J gave up 2 bases, with 2 bases separating them. CDR1 is DFQATT and CDR2 is SNEGSKA in the germline V gene (reference sequence). The CDR3 runs to 11 residues.

The chain carries TRBV3-1 (or the pseudogene TRBV3-2) and TRBJ2-7; D remains ambiguous. V lost 3 bases, J lost 6 bases, and 21 bases lay in between. The CDR3 sequence is 16 residues long. CDR1 is LGHDT and CDR2 is YNNKEL in the germline V gene (reference sequence). CDR3 sequence (DNA): TGTGCCAGCAGCCAGCCCTTGACCTCTCGTCCCAGCGAGCAGTACTTC. Its protein is CASSQPLTSRPSEQYF.

This chain uses TRBV24-1 with TRBJ1-3; perhaps TRBD1 as D (6 bases). The V and J ends lost 4 bases and 7 bases respectively, with 13 bases between them. CDR1 is KGHDR, CDR2 SFDVKD, per germline. The CDR3 sequence is 14 residues long. The CDR3 nucleotides read TGTGCCACCAGTGAACAGGGTATAAAGAACACCATATATTTT. This codes for CATSEQGIKNTIYF.

The genes are TRBV7-2 and TRBJ2-7; 10 bases map to TRBD2. Germline trimming cut 5 bases from V and 2 bases from J; bases unmatched to any gene: 12. This CDR3 has 17 residues. From germline, CDR1 is SGHTA and CDR2 FQGNSA. The CDR3 coding sequence is TGTGCCAGCAGCCGTGGTGTTAGCGGGGGGATCCCCTACGAGCAGTACTTC. It encodes CASSRGVSGGIPYEQYF.

J is TRBJ2-3 and V is TRBV5-1; D remains ambiguous. Deletions cut 0 bases from V and 3 bases from J, with 11 bases between. From germline, CDR1 is SGHRS and CDR2 YFSETQ. This CDR3 is built from 15 residues. The CDR3 DNA follows: TGCGCCAGCAGCTTGGCCCCAGGCCAGACAGATACGCAGTATTTT. It translates to CASSLAPGQTDTQYF.

This chain links TRBV4-3 with TRBJ2-5; possible D gene TRBD1, 6 bases. Between the trimmed V and J ends, which lost 1 base and 5 bases, there was a span of 14 bases. CDR1 and CDR2 (germline): LGHNA, YSLEER. The CDR3 sequence is 15 residues long. CDR3 DNA sequence: TGCGCCAGCAGCCAAGGTCCCTGGCAGGGGGAGACCCAGTACTTC. This codes for CASSQGPWQGETQYF.

The chain is built from TRBV6-2 or TRBV6-3 and TRBJ1-5, with D perhaps matching TRBD1 (5 bases). Germline CDR1 is MNHEY and CDR2 is SVGEGT. This CDR3 comprises 18 residues. V lost 4 bases and J lost 0, with 19 bases in between. CDR3 sequence (DNA): TGTGCCAGCAGTTCTTTGACACCAGGGCGTTATAGCAATCAGCCCCAGCATTTT. Translated, it gives CASSSLTPGRYSNQPQHF.

The V call is TRBV10-3, the J call TRBJ2-7; TRBD1 aligns across 8 bases. CDR3 length equals 12 residues. Germline loops: CDR1 ENHRY, CDR2 SYGVKD. V was clipped by 10 bases and J by 6 bases; unmatched bases: 8. For the CDR3, the DNA is TGTGCCAGCGGACAGGGAATAGGCGAGCAGTACTTC. Protein sequence: CASGQGIGEQYF.

This sequence joins TRBV11-2 and TRBJ2-4; the D is unclear. Germline CDR1 SGHAT, CDR2 FQNNGV. The CDR3 has 13 residues. Trimming cost V 4 bases and J 0 bases, with 4 bases left between them. CDR3: CASSSLAKNIQYF. CDR3 sequence (DNA): TGTGCCAGCAGCTCTCTAGCCAAAAACATTCAGTACTTC.

Notes on this clone: Other DNA variants within this sample encode the same CDR3. The chain couples TRBV7-9 to TRBJ1-1; the D is unclear. V was shortened by 4 bases and J by 3 bases, with 3 bases between the two germline ends. The germline V gene has CDR1 SEHNR and CDR2 FQNEAQ (reference sequence). This CDR3 has 11 residues. The CDR3 here is CASSSDTEAFF. In DNA, the CDR3 is TGTGCCAGCAGCTCTGACACTGAAGCTTTCTTT.

The J gene is TRBJ2-7, the V gene TRBV5-1; D is ambiguous. The CDR3 is 14 amino acids. The V gene's germline CDR1 is SGHRS and CDR2 YFSETQ. Trimming shortened V by 0 bases and J by 0 bases, and 7 bases separated the two germline ends. The DNA of the CDR3 is TGCGCCAGCAGCTTGGGTATAGTCTCCTACGAGCAGTACTTC. Translation: CASSLGIVSYEQYF.

The rearrangement links TRBV6-5 to TRBJ2-7, with TRBD2 identical over 12 bases. The length of the CDR3 is 15 residues. In germline, CDR1 is MNHEY, CDR2 SVGAGI. J was trimmed by 2 bases and V by 6 bases; bases with no gene match: 5. CDR3: CASRRTSGDPYEQYF. CDR3 nucleotides: TGTGCCAGCAGGCGGACTAGCGGGGACCCCTACGAGCAGTACTTC.

V usage is TRBV27 and J usage is TRBJ2-7; no reliable D call. CDR3 length: 14 amino acids. Germline CDR1 is MNHEY and CDR2 is SMNVEV (reference sequence). Trimming removed 4 bases from V and 3 bases from J, with 13 bases in between. The CDR3 DNA is TGTGCCAGCAGTTCCTCAAGGTGGGGCTACGAGCAGTACTTC. Translating gives CASSSSRWGYEQYF.